This T cell receptor (beta chain) was obtained from a study of blood T cell repertoires in COVID-19. Generated by immunoSEQ multiplex PCR, the TCRdb table keeps only in-frame clones and is missing some. The table includes approximately 140,000 clones, approximately 88% detected once. The CDR3 loop spans 16 amino acids. Germline assignment: CDR1 SGHKS and CDR2 YYEKEE (reference sequence). J lost 5 bases, V lost 2 bases, and 7 bases had no gene match. The sequencing input was peripheral blood. This TCR derives from a man in his 60s with active or convalescent COVID-19. This sequence joins TRBV5-5 and TRBJ1-4; 9 bases fit TRBD1. As DNA, the CDR3 is TGTGCCAGCAGCTTTTTCCCGACAGGGGGGAATGAAAAACTGTTTTTT. Protein: CASSFFPTGGNEKLFF.